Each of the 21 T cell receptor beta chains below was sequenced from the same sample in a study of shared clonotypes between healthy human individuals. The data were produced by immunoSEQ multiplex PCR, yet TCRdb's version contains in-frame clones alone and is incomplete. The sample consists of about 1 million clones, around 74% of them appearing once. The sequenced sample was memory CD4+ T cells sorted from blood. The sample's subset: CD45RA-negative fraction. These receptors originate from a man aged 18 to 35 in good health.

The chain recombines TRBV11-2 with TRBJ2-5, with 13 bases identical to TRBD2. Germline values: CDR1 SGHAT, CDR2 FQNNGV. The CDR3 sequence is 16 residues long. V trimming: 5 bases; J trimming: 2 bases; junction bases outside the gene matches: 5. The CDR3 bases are TGTGCCAGCAGCCTTTGGACTAGCGGGGGACAAGAGACCCAGTACTTC. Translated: CASSLWTSGGQETQYF.

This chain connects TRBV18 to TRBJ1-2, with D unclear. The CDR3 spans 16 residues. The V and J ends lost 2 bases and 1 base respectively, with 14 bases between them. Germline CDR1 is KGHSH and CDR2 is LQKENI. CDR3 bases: TGTGCCAGCTCACCAACGACCAGCCCGGTTAACTATGGCTACACCTTC. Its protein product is CASSPTTSPVNYGYTF.

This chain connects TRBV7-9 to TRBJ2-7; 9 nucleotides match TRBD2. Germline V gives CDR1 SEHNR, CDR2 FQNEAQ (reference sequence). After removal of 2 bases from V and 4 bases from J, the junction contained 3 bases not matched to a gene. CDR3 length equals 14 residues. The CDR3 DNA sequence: TGTGCCAGCAGCTTACTAGCGGGGTTGTACGAGCAGTACTTC. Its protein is CASSLLAGLYEQYF.

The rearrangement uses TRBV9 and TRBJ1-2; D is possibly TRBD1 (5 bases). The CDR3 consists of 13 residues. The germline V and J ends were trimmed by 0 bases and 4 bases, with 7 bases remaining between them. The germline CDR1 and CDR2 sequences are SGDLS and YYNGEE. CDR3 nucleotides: TGTGCCAGCAGCGTAGGAGGGGCCTATGGCTACACCTTC. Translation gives CASSVGGAYGYTF.

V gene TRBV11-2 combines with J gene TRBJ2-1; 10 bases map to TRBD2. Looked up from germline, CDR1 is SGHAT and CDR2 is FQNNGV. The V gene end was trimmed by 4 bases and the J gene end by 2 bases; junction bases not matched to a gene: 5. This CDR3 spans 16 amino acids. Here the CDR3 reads CASSWLTSGTYNEQFF. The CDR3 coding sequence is TGTGCCAGCAGCTGGCTAACTAGCGGGACCTACAATGAGCAGTTCTTC.

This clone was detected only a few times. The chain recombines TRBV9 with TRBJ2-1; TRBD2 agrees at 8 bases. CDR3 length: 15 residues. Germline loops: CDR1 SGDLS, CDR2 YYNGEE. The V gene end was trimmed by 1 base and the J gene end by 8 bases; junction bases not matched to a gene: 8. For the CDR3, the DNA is TGTGCCAGCAGCGTAATGGGACTAGAAACCGATGAGCAGTTCTTC. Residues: CASSVMGLETDEQFF.

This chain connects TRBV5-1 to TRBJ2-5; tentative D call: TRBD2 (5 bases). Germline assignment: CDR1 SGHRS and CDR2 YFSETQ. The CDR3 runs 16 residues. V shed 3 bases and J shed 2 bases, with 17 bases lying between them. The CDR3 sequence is CASSYDGVYPQETQYF. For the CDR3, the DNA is TGCGCCAGCAGCTACGACGGGGTCTACCCTCAAGAGACCCAGTACTTC.

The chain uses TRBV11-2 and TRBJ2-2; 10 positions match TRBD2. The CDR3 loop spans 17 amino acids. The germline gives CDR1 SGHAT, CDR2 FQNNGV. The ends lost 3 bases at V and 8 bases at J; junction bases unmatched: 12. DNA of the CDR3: TGTGCCAGCAGCTTCCTAAGGACTAGCGGATCCCCGGGGGAGCTGTTTTTT. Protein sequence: CASSFLRTSGSPGELFF.

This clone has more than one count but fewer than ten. The CDR3 nucleotides are TGTGCCAGCAGCTTTTTTTCCCAGAATACCAATGAGCAGTTCTTC. It specifies CASSFFSQNTNEQFF. V usage is TRBV7-8 and J usage is TRBJ2-1, with no clear D. Germline V gene sequence: CDR1 SGHVS, CDR2 FQNEAQ. Trimming shortened V by 3 bases and J by 6 bases, and 15 bases separated the two germline ends. CDR3 length: 15 residues.

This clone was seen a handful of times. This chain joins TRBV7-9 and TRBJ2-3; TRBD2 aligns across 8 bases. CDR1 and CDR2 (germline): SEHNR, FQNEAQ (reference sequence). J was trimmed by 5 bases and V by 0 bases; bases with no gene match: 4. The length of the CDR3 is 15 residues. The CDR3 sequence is CASSLAGAGVDTQYF. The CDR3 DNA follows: TGTGCCAGCAGCTTAGCGGGAGCGGGGGTAGATACGCAGTATTTT.

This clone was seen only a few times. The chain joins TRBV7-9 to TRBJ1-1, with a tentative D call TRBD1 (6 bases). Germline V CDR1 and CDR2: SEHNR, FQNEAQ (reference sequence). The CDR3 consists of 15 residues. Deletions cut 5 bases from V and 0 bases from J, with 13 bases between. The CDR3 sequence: CASSGSGGLNTEAFF. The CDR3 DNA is TGTGCCAGCAGCGGGAGTGGGGGGCTGAACACTGAAGCTTTCTTT.

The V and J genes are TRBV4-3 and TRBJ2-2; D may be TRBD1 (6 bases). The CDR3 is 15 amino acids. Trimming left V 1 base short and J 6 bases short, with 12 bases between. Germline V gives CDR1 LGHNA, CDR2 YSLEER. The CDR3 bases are TGCGCCAGCAGCCAAGGTGGGACAAACCCCGGGGAGCTGTTTTTT. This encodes CASSQGGTNPGELFF.

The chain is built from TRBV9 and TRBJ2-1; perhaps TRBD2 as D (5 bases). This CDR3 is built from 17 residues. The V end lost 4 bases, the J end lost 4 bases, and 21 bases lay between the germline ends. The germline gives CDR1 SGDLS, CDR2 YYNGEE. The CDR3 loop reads CASSSGPSFRLYNEQFF. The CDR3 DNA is TGTGCCAGCAGCAGCGGTCCTAGCTTCAGGCTGTACAATGAGCAGTTCTTC.

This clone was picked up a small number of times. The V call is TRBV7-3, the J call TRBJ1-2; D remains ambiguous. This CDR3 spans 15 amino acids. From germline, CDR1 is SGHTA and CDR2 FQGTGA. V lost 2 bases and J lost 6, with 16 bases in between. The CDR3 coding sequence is TGTGCCAGCAGCTTATCGTCACTCGCCGACGATGGCTACACCTTC. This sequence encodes CASSLSSLADDGYTF.

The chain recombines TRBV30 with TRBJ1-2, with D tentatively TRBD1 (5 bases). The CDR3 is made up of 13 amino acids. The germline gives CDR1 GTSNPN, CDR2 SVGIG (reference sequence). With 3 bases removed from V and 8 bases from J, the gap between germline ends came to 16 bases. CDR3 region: CAWRAKGRQGYTF. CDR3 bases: TGTGCCTGGAGGGCAAAGGGGAGGCAGGGCTACACCTTC. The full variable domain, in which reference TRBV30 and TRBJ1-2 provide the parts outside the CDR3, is SQTIHQWPATLVQPVGSPLSLECTVEGTSNPNLYWYRQAAGRGLQLLFYSVGIGQISSEVPQNLSASRPQDRQFILSSKKLLLSDSGFYLCAWRAKGRQGYTFGSGTRLTVV.

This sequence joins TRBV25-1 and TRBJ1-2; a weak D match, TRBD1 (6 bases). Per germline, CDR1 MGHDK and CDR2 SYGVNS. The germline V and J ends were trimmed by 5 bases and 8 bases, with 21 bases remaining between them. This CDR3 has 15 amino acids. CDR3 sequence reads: CASSTPETGEWGYTF. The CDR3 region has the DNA TGTGCCAGCAGTACTCCTGAGACAGGAGAATGGGGCTACACCTTC.

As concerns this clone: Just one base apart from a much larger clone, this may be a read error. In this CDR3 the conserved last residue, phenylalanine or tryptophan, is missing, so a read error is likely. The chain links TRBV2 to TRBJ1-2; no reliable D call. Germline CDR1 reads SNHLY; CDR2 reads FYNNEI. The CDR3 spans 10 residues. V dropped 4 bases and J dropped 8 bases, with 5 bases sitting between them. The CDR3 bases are TGTGCCAGCAGTGTAGGAGGCTACACCCTC. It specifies CASSVGGYTL.

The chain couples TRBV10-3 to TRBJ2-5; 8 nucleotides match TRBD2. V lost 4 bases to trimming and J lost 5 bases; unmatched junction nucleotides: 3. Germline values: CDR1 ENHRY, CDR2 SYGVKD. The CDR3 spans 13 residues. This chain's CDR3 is CAISGSGIETQYF. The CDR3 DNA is TGTGCCATCAGTGGTAGCGGGATCGAGACCCAGTACTTC.

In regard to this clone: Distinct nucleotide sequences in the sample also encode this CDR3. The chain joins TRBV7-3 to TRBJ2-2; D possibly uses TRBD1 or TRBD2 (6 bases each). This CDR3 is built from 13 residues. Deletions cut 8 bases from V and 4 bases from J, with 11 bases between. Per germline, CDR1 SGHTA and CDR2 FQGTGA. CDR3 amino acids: CASSRGATGELFF. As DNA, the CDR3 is TGTGCCAGCTCAAGGGGGGCCACCGGGGAGCTGTTTTTT.

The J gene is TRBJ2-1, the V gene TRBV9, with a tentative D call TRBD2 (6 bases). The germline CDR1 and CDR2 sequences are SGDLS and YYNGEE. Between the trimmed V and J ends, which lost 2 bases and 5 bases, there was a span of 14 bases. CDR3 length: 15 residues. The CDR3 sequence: CASSVERWGDNEQFF. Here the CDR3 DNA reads TGTGCCAGCAGCGTTGAGAGGTGGGGGGACAATGAGCAGTTCTTC.

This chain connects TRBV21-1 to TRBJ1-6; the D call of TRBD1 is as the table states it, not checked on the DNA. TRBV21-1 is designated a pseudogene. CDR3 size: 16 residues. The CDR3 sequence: CASSKGIQGGDSPLHF. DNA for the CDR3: TGTGCCAGCAGCAAAGGAATACAGGGGGGAGATTCACCCCTCCACTTT.